Listed below are T cell receptor beta chains from one sample, sequenced in a study of T cell repertoires in ileal Crohn's disease. Using immunoSEQ multiplex PCR, the repertoire was profiled, and TCRdb retains in-frame clones only, with some absent. Found here are around 7,300 clones, 60% to 75% of them singletons; the top ten hold 7% to 9%. The sample was ileal tissue. Receptor source: an adult with Crohn's disease. The CDR3 runs from the conserved cysteine through the conserved F or W. Fields, in order: V gene, D gene, J gene, clone size, CDR3 protein, CDR3 DNA. A D gene is named only where the DNA matches it firmly. A row's size may be missing; if present it is once, few, many or a size class.

V: TRBV2
D: NA
J: TRBJ2-7
size: NA
CDR3: CASSPVGGKGGEQYF
DNA: TGTGCCAGCAGTCCCGTCGGAGGAAAGGGCGGCGAGCAGTACTTC

V: TRBV12-5
D: NA
J: TRBJ2-7
size: few
CDR3: CASGLTRDTPTDHEQYF
DNA: TGTGCTAGTGGTTTAACCCGGGACACCCCCACTGATCACGAGCAGTACTTC

V: TRBV6-1
D: NA
J: TRBJ1-5
size: NA
CDR3: CASSETRVWYSNQPQHF
DNA: TGTGCCAGCAGTGAAACTAGAGTATGGTATAGCAATCAGCCCCAGCATTTT

V: TRBV27
D: TRBD2
J: TRBJ2-7
size: NA
CDR3: CASSPPSGGSREQYF
DNA: TGTGCCAGCAGTCCCCCAAGCGGGGGATCGAGAGAGCAGTACTTC

V: TRBV10-1
D: TRBD2
J: TRBJ2-7
size: large
CDR3: CASSTRTSGSYEQYF
DNA: TGCGCCAGCAGTACTCGAACTAGCGGGAGCTACGAGCAGTACTTC

V: TRBV30
D: NA
J: TRBJ2-3
size: NA
CDR3: CAGGLGNTQYF
DNA: TGTGCCGGGGGCCTGGGAAATACGCAGTATTTT

V: TRBV21-1
D: NA
J: TRBJ2-7
size: few
CDR3: CASSKAEGGRYEQYF
DNA: TGTGCCAGCAGCAAAGCGGAGGGAGGGCGCTACGAGCAGTACTTC

V: TRBV7-3
D: TRBD2
J: TRBJ2-2
size: NA
CDR3: CASSRTSGRASGELFF
DNA: TGTGCCAGCAGTCGGACTAGCGGGAGGGCCTCCGGGGAGCTGTTTTTT

V: TRBV27
D: NA
J: TRBJ2-3
size: NA
CDR3: CASSLWGRKTDTQYF
DNA: TGTGCCAGCAGTTTATGGGGGAGGAAAACAGATACGCAGTATTTT

V: TRBV10-2
D: TRBD1
J: TRBJ1-1
size: few
CDR3: CASRDRGYTEAFF
DNA: TGCGCCAGCAGGGACAGGGGGTATACTGAAGCTTTCTTT

V: TRBV5-1
D: NA
J: TRBJ2-3
size: once
CDR3: CASSFQTGTDTQYF
DNA: TGCGCCAGCAGCTTCCAGACAGGCACAGATACGCAGTATTTT

V: TRBV7-2
D: TRBD1
J: TRBJ1-3
size: NA
CDR3: CASSHDRGPGNTIYF
DNA: TGTGCCAGCAGCCACGACAGGGGGCCAGGAAACACCATATATTTT

V: TRBV2
D: TRBD1
J: TRBJ1-3
size: few
CDR3: CASSVGGPGNTIYF
DNA: TGTGCCAGCAGTGTAGGGGGCCCTGGAAACACCATATATTTT

V: TRBV6-4
D: TRBD2
J: TRBJ2-1
size: few
CDR3: CASSASPLAGDGEQFF
DNA: TGTGCCAGCAGCGCGTCACCTCTAGCGGGAGACGGTGAGCAGTTCTTC

V: TRBV5-1
D: TRBD1
J: TRBJ2-7
size: NA
CDR3: CASSLGRTTGISYEQYF
DNA: TGCGCCAGCAGCTTGGGTCGGACGACAGGGATCTCCTACGAGCAGTACTTC

V: TRBV27
D: NA
J: TRBJ2-2
size: NA
CDR3: CASRPLGMEGAGDTGELFF
DNA: TGTGCCAGCAGACCTCTTGGTATGGAGGGGGCCGGGGACACCGGGGAGCTGTTTTTT

V: TRBV5-1
D: NA
J: TRBJ1-1
size: NA
CDR3: CASSLAGFTEAFF
DNA: TGCGCCAGCAGCTTGGCCGGTTTCACTGAAGCTTTCTTT

V: TRBV6-1
D: TRBD1
J: TRBJ1-1
size: once
CDR3: CASTRTGRVGEAFF
DNA: TGTGCCAGCACTCGGACAGGGAGGGTGGGTGAAGCTTTCTTT

V: TRBV2
D: NA
J: TRBJ1-2
size: few
CDR3: CASSDDRYGYTF
DNA: TGTGCCAGCAGTGATGACAGATATGGCTACACCTTC

V: TRBV2
D: NA
J: TRBJ2-7
size: NA
CDR3: CASSATGSEQYF
DNA: TGTGCCAGCAGCGCAACAGGTTCCGAGCAGTACTTC

V: TRBV4-3
D: TRBD1
J: TRBJ1-2
size: NA
CDR3: CASSQVTQGVNGYTF
DNA: TGCGCCAGCAGCCAAGTTACGCAGGGGGTCAACGGCTACACCTTC

V: TRBV28
D: NA
J: TRBJ2-3
size: NA
CDR3: CASSRDSLDPQYF
DNA: TGTGCCAGCAGCCGGGACTCCCTGGATCCGCAGTATTTT

V: TRBV7-2
D: NA
J: TRBJ1-5
size: NA
CDR3: CASSLVPQGLGNQPQHF
DNA: TGTGCCAGCAGCTTAGTGCCCCAGGGGTTGGGCAATCAGCCCCAGCATTTT

V: TRBV27
D: TRBD1
J: TRBJ1-5
size: once
CDR3: CASRRQGWNNQPQHF
DNA: TGTGCCAGCAGGAGACAGGGGTGGAACAATCAGCCCCAGCATTTT

V: TRBV9
D: NA
J: TRBJ2-7
size: NA
CDR3: CASSSQGAYEQYF
DNA: TGTGCCAGCAGCTCACAAGGGGCCTACGAGCAGTACTTC

V: TRBV7-8
D: TRBD2
J: TRBJ2-2
size: NA
CDR3: CASRAAGGVNTGELFF
DNA: TGTGCCAGCAGGGCCGCGGGGGGGGTTAACACCGGGGAGCTGTTTTTT

V: TRBV29-1
D: NA
J: TRBJ2-3
size: NA
CDR3: CSVVLTDTQYF
DNA: TGCAGCGTTGTCCTCACAGATACGCAGTATTTT

V: TRBV29-1
D: NA
J: TRBJ2-1
size: few
CDR3: CSVEGGAYNEQFF
DNA: TGCAGCGTTGAGGGTGGGGCTTACAATGAGCAGTTCTTC

V: TRBV11-2
D: TRBD1
J: TRBJ1-1
size: NA
CDR3: CASSFRTGMNTEAFF
DNA: TGTGCCAGCAGCTTCCGGACAGGGATGAACACTGAAGCTTTCTTT

V: TRBV5-4
D: NA
J: TRBJ1-2
size: NA
CDR3: CASSHHINYGYTF
DNA: TGTGCCAGCAGCCATCACATTAACTATGGCTACACCTTC

V: TRBV10-2
D: TRBD2
J: TRBJ2-1
size: NA
CDR3: CASRPGLERVEQFF
DNA: TGCGCCAGCAGGCCGGGACTAGAGAGGGTTGAGCAGTTCTTC

V: TRBV9
D: TRBD2
J: TRBJ2-7
size: few
CDR3: CASSVGSGGAHEQYF
DNA: TGTGCCAGCAGCGTAGGCAGCGGGGGGGCTCACGAGCAGTACTTC

V: TRBV7-9
D: TRBD1
J: TRBJ1-2
size: few
CDR3: CASSLGDRVYGYTF
DNA: TGTGCCAGCAGCTTAGGGGACAGGGTGTATGGCTACACCTTC

V: TRBV11-2
D: NA
J: TRBJ1-1
size: NA
CDR3: CASSLQTEAFF
DNA: TGTGCCAGCAGCTTACAGACTGAAGCTTTCTTT

V: TRBV7-2
D: TRBD1
J: TRBJ2-5
size: once
CDR3: CASSYQGAQETQYF
DNA: TGTGCCAGCAGTTATCAGGGGGCTCAAGAGACCCAGTACTTC

V: TRBV7-9
D: NA
J: TRBJ2-7
size: NA
CDR3: CASTHPGANYEQYF
DNA: TGTGCCAGCACCCATCCAGGGGCTAACTACGAGCAGTACTTC

V: TRBV11-2
D: TRBD2
J: TRBJ2-1
size: NA
CDR3: CASSPRGTKTYNEQFF
DNA: TGTGCCAGCAGCCCCCGGGGGACTAAGACCTACAATGAGCAGTTCTTC

V: TRBV2
D: TRBD2
J: TRBJ2-7
size: NA
CDR3: CASNLAGFSYEQYF
DNA: TGTGCCAGCAATCTAGCGGGCTTTTCCTACGAGCAGTACTTC

V: TRBV5-1
D: TRBD2
J: TRBJ2-1
size: NA
CDR3: CASSAGGSYNEQFF
DNA: TGCGCCAGCAGCGCGGGGGGGTCCTACAATGAGCAGTTCTTC

V: TRBV14
D: NA
J: TRBJ2-6
size: NA
CDR3: CASRLNRGLSSGANVLTF
DNA: TGTGCCAGCAGACTTAACAGAGGGTTGAGCTCTGGGGCCAACGTCCTGACTTTC

V: TRBV5-1
D: TRBD2
J: TRBJ2-1
size: NA
CDR3: CASSLTSGRTNEQFF
DNA: TGCGCCAGCAGCCTAACTAGCGGGAGAACGAATGAGCAGTTCTTC

V: TRBV7-8
D: NA
J: TRBJ2-7
size: few
CDR3: CASSLVDIHEQYF
DNA: TGTGCCAGCAGCTTAGTGGACATCCACGAGCAGTACTTC

V: TRBV5-4
D: TRBD1
J: TRBJ1-1
size: NA
CDR3: CASSFWDRVRTNTEAFF
DNA: TGTGCCAGCAGCTTCTGGGACAGGGTGCGGACGAACACTGAAGCTTTCTTT

V: TRBV28
D: NA
J: TRBJ1-3
size: NA
CDR3: CASRGPVTIGNTIYF
DNA: TGTGCCAGCAGGGGTCCCGTTACTATTGGAAACACCATATATTTT

V: TRBV5-4
D: TRBD1
J: TRBJ2-1
size: NA
CDR3: CASSPGQSSYNEQFF
DNA: TGTGCCAGCAGCCCGGGACAGAGCTCCTACAATGAGCAGTTCTTC

V: TRBV6-5
D: NA
J: TRBJ1-2
size: NA
CDR3: CASFVAGDGYTF
DNA: TGTGCCAGCTTTGTAGCGGGGGATGGCTACACCTTC

V: TRBV5-1
D: TRBD1
J: TRBJ1-1
size: NA
CDR3: CASSLHQGAPTEAFF
DNA: TGCGCCAGCAGCCTTCATCAGGGGGCGCCCACTGAAGCTTTCTTT

V: TRBV7-3
D: NA
J: TRBJ2-1
size: NA
CDR3: CASSFRRSSYNEQFF
DNA: TGTGCCAGCAGCTTCAGGAGGAGCTCCTACAATGAGCAGTTCTTC

V: TRBV18
D: NA
J: TRBJ2-6
size: NA
CDR3: CASSPRVGGSGANVLTF
DNA: TGTGCCAGCTCACCACGGGTCGGGGGCTCTGGGGCCAACGTCCTGACTTTC